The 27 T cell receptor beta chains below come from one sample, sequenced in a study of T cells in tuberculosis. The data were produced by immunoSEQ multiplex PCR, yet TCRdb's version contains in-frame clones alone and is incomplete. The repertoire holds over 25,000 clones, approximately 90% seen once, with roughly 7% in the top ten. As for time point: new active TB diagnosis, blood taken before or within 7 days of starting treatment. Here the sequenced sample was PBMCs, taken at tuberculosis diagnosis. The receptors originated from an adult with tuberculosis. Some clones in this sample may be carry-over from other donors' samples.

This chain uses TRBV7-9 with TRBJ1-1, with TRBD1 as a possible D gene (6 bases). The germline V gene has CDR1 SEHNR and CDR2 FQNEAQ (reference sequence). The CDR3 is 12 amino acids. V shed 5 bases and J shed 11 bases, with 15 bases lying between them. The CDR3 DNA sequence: TGTGCCAGCAGCGCCCACAGGGATAAGGCTTTCTTT. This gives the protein CASSAHRDKAFF.

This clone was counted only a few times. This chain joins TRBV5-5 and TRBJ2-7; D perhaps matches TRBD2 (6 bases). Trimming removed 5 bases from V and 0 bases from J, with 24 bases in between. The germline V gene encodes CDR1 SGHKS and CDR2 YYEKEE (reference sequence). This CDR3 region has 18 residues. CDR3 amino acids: CASRIGWSGEPFSYEQYF. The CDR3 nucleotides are TGTGCCAGCAGGATCGGGTGGTCGGGGGAACCTTTCTCCTACGAGCAGTACTTC.

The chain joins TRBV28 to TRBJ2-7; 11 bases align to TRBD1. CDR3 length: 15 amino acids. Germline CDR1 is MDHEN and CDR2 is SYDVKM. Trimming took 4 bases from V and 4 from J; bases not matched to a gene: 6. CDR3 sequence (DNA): TGTGCCAGCAGTTCCCGGACAGGGGGCGGTTACGAGCAGTACTTC. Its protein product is CASSSRTGGGYEQYF.

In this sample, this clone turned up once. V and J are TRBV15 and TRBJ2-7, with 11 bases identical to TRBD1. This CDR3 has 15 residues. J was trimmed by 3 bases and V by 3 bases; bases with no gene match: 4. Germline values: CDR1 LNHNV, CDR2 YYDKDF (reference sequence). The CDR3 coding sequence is TGTGCCACCAGCAGTGGACAGGGGGCGAACTACGAGCAGTACTTC. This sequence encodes CATSSGQGANYEQYF.

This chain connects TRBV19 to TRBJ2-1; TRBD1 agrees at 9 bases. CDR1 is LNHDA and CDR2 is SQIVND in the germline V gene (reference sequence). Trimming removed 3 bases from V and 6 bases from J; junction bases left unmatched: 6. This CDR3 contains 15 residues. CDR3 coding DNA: TGTGCCAGTAGTATCGGGACAGGGAGAGGCAATGAGCAGTTCTTC. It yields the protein CASSIGTGRGNEQFF. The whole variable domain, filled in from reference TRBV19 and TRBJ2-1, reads DGGITQSPKYLFRKEGQNVTLSCEQNLNHDAMYWYRQDPGQGLRLIYYSQIVNDFQKGDIAEGYSVSREKKESFPLTVTSAQKNPTAFYLCASSIGTGRGNEQFFGPGTRLTVL.

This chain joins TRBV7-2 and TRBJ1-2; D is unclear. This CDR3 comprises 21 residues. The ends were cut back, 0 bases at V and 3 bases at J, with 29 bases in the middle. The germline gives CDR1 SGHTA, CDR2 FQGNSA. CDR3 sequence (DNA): TGTGCCAGCAGCTTAGCGCGAAGGTTCGAGTCAAATATCGGGAACTACTATGGCTACACCTTC. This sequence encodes CASSLARRFESNIGNYYGYTF.

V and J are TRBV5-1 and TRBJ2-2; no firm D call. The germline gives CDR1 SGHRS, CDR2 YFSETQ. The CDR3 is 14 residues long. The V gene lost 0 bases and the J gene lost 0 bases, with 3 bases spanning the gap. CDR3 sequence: CASSLATNTGELFF. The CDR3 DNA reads TGCGCCAGCAGCTTGGCTACGAACACCGGGGAGCTGTTTTTT.

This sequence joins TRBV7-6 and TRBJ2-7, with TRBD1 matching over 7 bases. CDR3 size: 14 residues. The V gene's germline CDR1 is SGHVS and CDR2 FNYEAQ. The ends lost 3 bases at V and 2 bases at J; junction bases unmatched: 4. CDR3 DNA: TGTGCCAGCAGCTTTAGGGACAGCGCCTACGAGCAGTACTTC. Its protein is CASSFRDSAYEQYF.

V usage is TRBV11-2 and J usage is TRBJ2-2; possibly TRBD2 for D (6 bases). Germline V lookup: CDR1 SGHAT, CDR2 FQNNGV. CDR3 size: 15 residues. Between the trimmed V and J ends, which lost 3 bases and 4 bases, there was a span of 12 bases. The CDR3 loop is CASSFTPTSTGELFF. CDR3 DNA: TGTGCCAGCAGCTTTACCCCGACTAGCACCGGGGAGCTGTTTTTT.

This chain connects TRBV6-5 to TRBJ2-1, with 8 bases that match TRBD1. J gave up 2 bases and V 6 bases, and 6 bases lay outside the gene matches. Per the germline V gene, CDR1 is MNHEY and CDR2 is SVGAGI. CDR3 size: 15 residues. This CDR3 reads CASRLGQGTYNEQFF. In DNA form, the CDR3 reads TGTGCCAGCAGACTAGGACAGGGAACCTACAATGAGCAGTTCTTC.

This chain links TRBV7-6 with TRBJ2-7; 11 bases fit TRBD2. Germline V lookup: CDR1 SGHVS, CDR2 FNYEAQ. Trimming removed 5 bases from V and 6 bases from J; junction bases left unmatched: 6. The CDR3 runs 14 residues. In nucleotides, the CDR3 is TGTGCCAGCAGCCGACTAGCGGGGTTTTCCGAGCAGTACTTC. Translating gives CASSRLAGFSEQYF. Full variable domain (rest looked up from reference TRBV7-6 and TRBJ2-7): GAGVSQSPRYKVTKRGQDVALRCDPISGHVSLYWYRQALGQGPEFLTYFNYEAQQDKSGLPNDRFSAERPEGSISTLTIQRTEQRDSAMYRCASSRLAGFSEQYFGPGTRLTVT.

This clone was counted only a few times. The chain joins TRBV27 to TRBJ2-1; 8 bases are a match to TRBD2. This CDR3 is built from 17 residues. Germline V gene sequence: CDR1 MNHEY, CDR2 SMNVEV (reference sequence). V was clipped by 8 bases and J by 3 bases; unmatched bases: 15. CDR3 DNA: TGTGCCAGCCAGGTACGGAGCGGGGGTATCATCTACAATGAGCAGTTCTTC. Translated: CASQVRSGGIIYNEQFF.

CDR3 protein: CASTYGTGSNTGELFF. CDR3 DNA: TGTGCCAGTACCTATGGGACAGGGTCGAACACCGGGGAGCTGTTTTTT. This chain joins TRBV19 and TRBJ2-2, with TRBD1 matching over 9 bases. J gave up 0 bases and V 7 bases, and 6 bases lay outside the gene matches. Germline V gene lookup returns CDR1 LNHDA and CDR2 SQIVND (reference sequence). This CDR3 contains 16 residues.

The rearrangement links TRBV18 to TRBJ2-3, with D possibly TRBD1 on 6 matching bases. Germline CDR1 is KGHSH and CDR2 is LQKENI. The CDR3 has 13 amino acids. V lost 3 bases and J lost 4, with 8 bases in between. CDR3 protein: CASSPGTSDTQYF. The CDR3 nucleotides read TGTGCCAGCTCACCCGGGACATCAGATACGCAGTATTTT.

Written as DNA, the CDR3 is TGTGCCAGCCGACACTACGAGCAGTACTTC. Its translation: CASRHYEQYF. The chain recombines TRBV5-8 with TRBJ2-7; D is ambiguous. Germline CDR1 and CDR2: SGHTS and YDEGEE. V lost 7 bases to trimming and J lost 3 bases, with 5 bases between them. The CDR3 consists of 10 residues.

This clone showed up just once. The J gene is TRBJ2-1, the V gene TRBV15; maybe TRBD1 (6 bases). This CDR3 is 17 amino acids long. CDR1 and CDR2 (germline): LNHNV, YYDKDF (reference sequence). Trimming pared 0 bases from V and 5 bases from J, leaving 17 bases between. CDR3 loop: CATSREGTTERDNEQFF. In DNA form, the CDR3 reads TGTGCCACCAGCAGAGAGGGGACAACAGAAAGAGACAATGAGCAGTTCTTC.

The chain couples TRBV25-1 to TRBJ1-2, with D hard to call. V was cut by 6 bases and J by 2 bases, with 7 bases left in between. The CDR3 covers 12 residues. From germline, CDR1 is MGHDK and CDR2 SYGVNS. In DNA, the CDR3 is TGTGCCAGCAGCGGAGGGAACTATGGCTACACCTTC. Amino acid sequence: CASSGGNYGYTF.

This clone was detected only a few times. As DNA, the CDR3 is TGTGCCAGCAGACCCGGACTAGCGGGGGACCAAACCTACGAGCAGTACTTC. It yields the protein CASRPGLAGDQTYEQYF. The chain carries TRBV7-9 and TRBJ2-7, with 13 bases aligning to TRBD2. Unmatched junction bases numbered 10, after V lost 6 bases and J lost 2 bases. The CDR3 runs 17 residues. Germline V gives CDR1 SEHNR, CDR2 FQNEAQ (reference sequence).

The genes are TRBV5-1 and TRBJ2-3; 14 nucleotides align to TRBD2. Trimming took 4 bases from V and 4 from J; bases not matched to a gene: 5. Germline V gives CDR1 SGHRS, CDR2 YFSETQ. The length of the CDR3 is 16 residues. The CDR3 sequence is CASSPGTSGGADTQYF. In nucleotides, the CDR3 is TGCGCCAGCAGCCCAGGGACTAGCGGGGGTGCAGATACGCAGTATTTT.

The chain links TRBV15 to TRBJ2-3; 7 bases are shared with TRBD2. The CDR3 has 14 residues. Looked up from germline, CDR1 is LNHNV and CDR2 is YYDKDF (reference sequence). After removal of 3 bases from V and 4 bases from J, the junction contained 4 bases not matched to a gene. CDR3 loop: CATSRGGGADTQYF. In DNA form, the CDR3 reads TGTGCCACCAGCAGGGGCGGGGGTGCAGATACGCAGTATTTT.

The CDR3 DNA sequence: TGTGCCAGCAGCCCTGCAGTCAGTGAAAAACTGTTTTTT. Protein: CASSPAVSEKLFF. This chain joins TRBV7-9 and TRBJ1-4; D gene unclear. In germline, CDR1 is SEHNR, CDR2 FQNEAQ (reference sequence). V was trimmed by 5 bases and J by 7 bases, leaving 11 bases between them. The CDR3 covers 13 residues.

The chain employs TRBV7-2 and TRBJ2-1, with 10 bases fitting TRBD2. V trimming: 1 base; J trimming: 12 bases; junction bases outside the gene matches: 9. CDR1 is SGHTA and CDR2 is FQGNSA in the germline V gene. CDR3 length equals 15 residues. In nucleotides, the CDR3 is TGTGCCAGCAGCTTAGGTCAGCGGGGGGGTACCTCGCAGTTCTTC. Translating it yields CASSLGQRGGTSQFF.

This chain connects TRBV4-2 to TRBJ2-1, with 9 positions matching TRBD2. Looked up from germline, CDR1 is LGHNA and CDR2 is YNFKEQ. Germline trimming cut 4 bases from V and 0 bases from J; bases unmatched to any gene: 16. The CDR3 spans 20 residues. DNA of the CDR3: TGTGCCAGCAGCCGCCCTCGGAGTAGGCTAGCGGGGACCTCCTACAATGAGCAGTTCTTC. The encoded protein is CASSRPRSRLAGTSYNEQFF.

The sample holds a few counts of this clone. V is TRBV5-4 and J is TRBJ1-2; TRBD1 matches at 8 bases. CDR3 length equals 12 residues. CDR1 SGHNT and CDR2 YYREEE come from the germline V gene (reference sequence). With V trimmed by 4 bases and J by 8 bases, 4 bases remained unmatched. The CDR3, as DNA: TGTGCCAGCAGCGACAGGGGTAACGGCTACACCTTC. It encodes CASSDRGNGYTF.

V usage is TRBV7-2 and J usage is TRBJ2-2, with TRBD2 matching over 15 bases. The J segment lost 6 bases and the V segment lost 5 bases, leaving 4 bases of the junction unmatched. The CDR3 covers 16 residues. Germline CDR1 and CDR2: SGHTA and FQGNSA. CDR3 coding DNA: TGTGCCAGCAGCACACGGACTAGCGGGGGGGCCGGGGAGCTGTTTTTT. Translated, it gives CASSTRTSGGAGELFF.

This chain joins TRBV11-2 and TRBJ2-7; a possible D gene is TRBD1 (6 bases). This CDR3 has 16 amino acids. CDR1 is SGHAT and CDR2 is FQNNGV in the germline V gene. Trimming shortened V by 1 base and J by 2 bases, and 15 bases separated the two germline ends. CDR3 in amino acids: CASSLVGHRAAYEQYF. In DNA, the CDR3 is TGTGCCAGCAGCTTAGTTGGTCACAGGGCCGCCTACGAGCAGTACTTC.

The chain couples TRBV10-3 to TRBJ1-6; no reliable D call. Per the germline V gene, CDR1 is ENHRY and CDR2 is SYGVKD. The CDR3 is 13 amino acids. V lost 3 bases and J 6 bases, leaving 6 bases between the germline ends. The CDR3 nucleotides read TGTGCCATCAGTGAACAGACTAATTCACCCCTCCACTTT. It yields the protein CAISEQTNSPLHF.